This T cell receptor (beta chain) was identified during a study of Ad26.COV2.S vaccination and SARS-CoV-2 variants. The study's findings and limits: Vaccinees and placebo recipients showed similar non-spike TCR breadth. The TCR breadth and depth analyses may have understated or missed part of the total T cell responses. In vaccinated individuals, spike-specific CD8+ and CD4+ T cell responses reportedly displayed substantial breadth. Ad26.COV2.S recipients had broader spike-specific TCRs (P = 0.0014).

With regard to this clone: Its antigen is currently unknown.

Assay: immunoSEQ multiplex PCR; the TCRdb copy retains only in-frame clones and omits some. The sample has some 180,000 clones, roughly nine tenths seen once. The germline V and J ends were trimmed by 10 bases and 9 bases, with 19 bases remaining between them. The CDR3 consists of 13 residues. From germline, CDR1 is ENHRY and CDR2 SYGVKD. The clonotype was recovered from a human donor who had recovered from COVID-19. This specimen consisted of peripheral blood, obtained after recovery from COVID-19. This chain uses TRBV10-3 with TRBJ2-1; D may match TRBD1 or TRBD2 (5 bases each). CDR3 in DNA: TGTGCCACCGTTTCCGTTGGGGGACGTGAGCAGTTCTTC. Protein product: CATVSVGGREQFF.